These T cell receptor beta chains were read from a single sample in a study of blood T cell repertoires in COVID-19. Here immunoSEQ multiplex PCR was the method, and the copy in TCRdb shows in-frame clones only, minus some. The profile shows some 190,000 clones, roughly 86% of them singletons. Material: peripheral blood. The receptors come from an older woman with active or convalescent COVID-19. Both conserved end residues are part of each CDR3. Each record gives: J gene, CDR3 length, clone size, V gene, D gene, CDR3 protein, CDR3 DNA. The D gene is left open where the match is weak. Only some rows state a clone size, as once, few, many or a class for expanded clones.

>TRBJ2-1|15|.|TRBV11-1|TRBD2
CASSRGTSARGEQFF
TGTGCCAGCAGCAGGGGGACTAGCGCAAGGGGTGAGCAGTTCTTC
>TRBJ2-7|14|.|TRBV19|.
CASSIEAANYEQYF
TGTGCCAGTAGTATAGAGGCGGCAAACTACGAGCAGTACTTC
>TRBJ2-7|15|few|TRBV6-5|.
CASSDSGGASYEQYF
TGTGCCAGCAGTGACTCTGGGGGGGCCTCCTACGAGCAGTACTTC
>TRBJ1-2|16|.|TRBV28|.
CASSSSGGRANYGYTF
TGTGCCAGCAGTTCCAGCGGGGGAAGAGCTAACTATGGCTACACCTTC
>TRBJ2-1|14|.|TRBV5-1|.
CASSLGLANNEQFF
TGCGCCAGCAGCTTGGGCCTAGCGAACAATGAGCAGTTCTTC
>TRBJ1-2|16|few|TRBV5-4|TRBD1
CASSQGQASLHYGYTF
TGTGCCAGCAGCCAGGGACAGGCCTCGCTGCACTATGGCTACACCTTC
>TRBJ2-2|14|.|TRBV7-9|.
CASSLYRDTGELFF
TGTGCCAGCAGCTTATATCGTGACACCGGGGAGCTGTTTTTT
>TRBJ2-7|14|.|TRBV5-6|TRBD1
CASSLQGLSYEQYF
TGTGCCAGCAGCTTACAGGGGTTATCCTACGAGCAGTACTTC
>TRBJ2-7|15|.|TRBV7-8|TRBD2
CASSLGRSGSYEQYF
TGTGCCAGCAGCTTAGGCCGGAGCGGGAGTTACGAGCAGTACTTC
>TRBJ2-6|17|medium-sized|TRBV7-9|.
CASSFGQYSSGANVLTF
TGTGCCAGCAGCTTCGGACAGTATTCCTCTGGGGCCAACGTCCTGACTTTC
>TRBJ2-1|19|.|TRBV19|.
CASSAPHGLSWGGSNEQFF
TGTGCCAGTAGTGCCCCCCATGGTTTAAGTTGGGGAGGATCCAATGAGCAGTTCTTC
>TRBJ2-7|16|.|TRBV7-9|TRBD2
CASSPFPGGLTYEQYF
TGTGCCAGCAGCCCCTTCCCCGGGGGGTTAACCTACGAGCAGTACTTC
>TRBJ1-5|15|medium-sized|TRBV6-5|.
CASSRYPGGGQPQHF
TGTGCCAGCAGCCGCTACCCGGGAGGGGGTCAGCCCCAGCATTTT
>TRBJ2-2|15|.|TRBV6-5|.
CASTPGGRSTGELFF
TGTGCCAGCACCCCAGGGGGGAGGAGCACCGGGGAGCTGTTTTTT
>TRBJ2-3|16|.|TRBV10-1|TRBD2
CASSESLAGNTDTQYF
TGCGCCAGCAGTGAGTCCCTAGCGGGTAACACAGATACGCAGTATTTT
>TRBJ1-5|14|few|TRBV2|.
CASGGGGSNQPQHF
TGTGCCAGCGGGGGAGGGGGGAGCAATCAGCCCCAGCATTTT
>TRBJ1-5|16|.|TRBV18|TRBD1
CASSPGPGDRHQPQHF
TGTGCCAGCTCACCAGGGCCGGGGGACAGGCATCAGCCCCAGCATTTT
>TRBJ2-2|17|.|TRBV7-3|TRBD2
CASSLVASGSMAGELFF
TGTGCCAGCAGCTTGGTCGCTAGCGGGAGCATGGCCGGGGAGCTGTTTTTT
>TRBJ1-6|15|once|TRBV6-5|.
CASIVWEQYNSPLHF
TGTGCCAGCATTGTATGGGAGCAATATAATTCACCCCTCCACTTT
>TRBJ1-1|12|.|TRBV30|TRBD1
CAWEQGATEAFF
TGTGCCTGGGAACAGGGGGCTACTGAAGCTTTCTTT
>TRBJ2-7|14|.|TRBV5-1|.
CASSLGQENYEQYF
TGCGCCAGCAGCTTGGGACAGGAAAACTACGAGCAGTACTTC
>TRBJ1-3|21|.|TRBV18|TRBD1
CASSPGSADREAIRSGNTIYF
TGTGCCAGCTCACCAGGGTCGGCGGACAGGGAAGCCATACGCTCTGGAAACACCATATATTTT
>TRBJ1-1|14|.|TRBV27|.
CASSLWVGDTEAFF
TGTGCCAGCAGTTTATGGGTCGGAGACACTGAAGCTTTCTTT
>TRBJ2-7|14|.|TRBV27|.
CASSLSRGSYEQYF
TGTGCCAGCAGTTTATCCAGGGGATCCTACGAGCAGTACTTC
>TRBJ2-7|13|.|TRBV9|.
CASSVKGADEQYF
TGTGCCAGCAGCGTTAAAGGGGCCGACGAGCAGTACTTC
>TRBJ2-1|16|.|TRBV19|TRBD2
CASSMGSGGSYNEQFF
TGTGCCAGTAGTATGGGTAGCGGGGGCTCCTACAATGAGCAGTTCTTC
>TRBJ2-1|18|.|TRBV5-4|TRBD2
CASSLIAGALLPYNEQFF
TGTGCCAGCAGCCTAATAGCGGGAGCTCTTCTGCCCTACAATGAGCAGTTCTTC
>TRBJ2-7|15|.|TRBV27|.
CASSFSFGPIYEQYF
TGTGCCAGCAGTTTCAGTTTTGGCCCCATCTACGAGCAGTACTTC
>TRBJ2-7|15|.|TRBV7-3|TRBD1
CASSRRGDRDYEQYF
TGTGCCAGCAGCCGCAGAGGGGACAGGGACTACGAGCAGTACTTC
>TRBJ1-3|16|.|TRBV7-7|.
CASSPGRGSSGNTIYF
TGTGCTAGCAGCCCGGGGAGGGGTAGCTCTGGAAACACCATATATTTT
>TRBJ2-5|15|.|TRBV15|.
CATSRGGQYQETQYF
TGTGCCACCAGCAGAGGAGGCCAGTACCAAGAGACCCAGTACTTC
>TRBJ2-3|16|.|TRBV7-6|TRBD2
CASSPLSGTSTDTQYF
TGTGCCAGCAGCCCGTTAAGCGGGACGAGCACAGATACGCAGTATTTT
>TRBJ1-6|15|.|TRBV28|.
CASSASGTINSPLHF
TGTGCCAGCAGCGCATCCGGGACAATTAATTCACCCCTCCACTTT
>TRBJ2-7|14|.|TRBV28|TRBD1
CASRGQGRNYEQYF
TGTGCCAGCAGGGGACAGGGCCGGAACTACGAGCAGTACTTC
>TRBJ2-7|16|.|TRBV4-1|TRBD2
CASSQDSGRFSYEQYF
TGCGCCAGCAGCCAAGATAGCGGGAGGTTCTCCTACGAGCAGTACTTC
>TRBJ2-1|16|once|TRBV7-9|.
CASSLVAGSSYNEQFF
TGTGCCAGCAGCTTAGTTGCGGGGAGCTCCTACAATGAGCAGTTCTTC
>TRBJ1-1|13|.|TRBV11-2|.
CASSLLSNTEAFF
TGTGCCAGCAGCCTACTTTCGAACACTGAAGCTTTCTTT
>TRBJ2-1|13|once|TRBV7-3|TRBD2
CASSLTSSNEQFF
TGTGCCAGCAGCTTGACTAGCTCCAATGAGCAGTTCTTC
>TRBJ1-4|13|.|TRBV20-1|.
CSASYPPGEKLFF
TGCAGTGCTAGTTATCCCCCAGGGGAAAAACTGTTTTTT
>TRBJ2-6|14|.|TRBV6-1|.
CASSDVSGANVLTF
TGTGCCAGCAGTGATGTATCTGGGGCCAACGTCCTGACTTTC
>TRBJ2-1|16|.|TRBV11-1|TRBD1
CASSLTRQGSYNEQFF
TGTGCCAGCAGCTTAACGCGACAGGGGTCCTACAATGAGCAGTTCTTC
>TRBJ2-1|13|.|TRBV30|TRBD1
CASTGVSYNEQFF
TGTGCCTCAACAGGGGTATCCTACAATGAGCAGTTCTTC
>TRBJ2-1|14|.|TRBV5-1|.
CASSQVDSYNEQFF
TGCGCCAGCAGCCAGGTCGACTCCTACAATGAGCAGTTCTTC
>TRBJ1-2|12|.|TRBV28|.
CASSSRLRGYTF
TGTGCCAGCAGTTCCCGACTGAGGGGCTACACCTTC
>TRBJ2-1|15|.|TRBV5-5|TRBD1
CASSLGQGTYNEQFF
TGTGCCAGCAGCTTGGGACAGGGGACCTACAATGAGCAGTTCTTC
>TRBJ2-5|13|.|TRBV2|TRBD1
CARETGTGETQYF
TGTGCCAGAGAGACAGGGACGGGAGAGACCCAGTACTTC
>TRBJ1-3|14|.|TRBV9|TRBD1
CASSPRTGQGTIYF
TGTGCCAGCAGCCCCCGGACAGGGCAGGGCACCATATATTTT
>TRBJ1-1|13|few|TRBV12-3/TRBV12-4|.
CASRLGGNTEAFF
TGTGCCAGCAGGTTGGGGGGGAACACTGAAGCTTTCTTT
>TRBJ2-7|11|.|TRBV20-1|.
CSAILDYEQYF
TGCAGTGCCATACTAGACTACGAGCAGTACTTC
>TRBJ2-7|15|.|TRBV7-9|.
CASSLGGLEPYEQYF
TGTGCCAGCAGCTTAGGGGGCCTAGAACCCTACGAGCAGTACTTC
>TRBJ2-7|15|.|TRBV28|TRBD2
CASSTLAGERYEQYF
TGTGCCAGCAGCACACTAGCGGGAGAAAGGTACGAGCAGTACTTC
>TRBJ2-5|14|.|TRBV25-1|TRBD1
CASSKGQGKETQYF
TGTGCCAGCAGTAAGGGACAGGGGAAAGAGACCCAGTACTTC
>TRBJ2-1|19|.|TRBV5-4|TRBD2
CASSPPKTSGTQTYNEQFF
TGTGCCAGCAGCCCTCCTAAGACTAGCGGCACCCAAACATACAATGAGCAGTTCTTC